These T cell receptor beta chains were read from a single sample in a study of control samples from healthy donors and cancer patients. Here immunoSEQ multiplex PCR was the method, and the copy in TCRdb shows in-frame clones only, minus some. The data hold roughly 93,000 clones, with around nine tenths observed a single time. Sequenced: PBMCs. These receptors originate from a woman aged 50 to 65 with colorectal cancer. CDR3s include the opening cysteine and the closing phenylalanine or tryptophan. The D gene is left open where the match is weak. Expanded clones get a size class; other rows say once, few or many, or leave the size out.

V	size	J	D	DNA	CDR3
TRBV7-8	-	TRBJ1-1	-	TGTGCGACTACGGGGTACACTGAAGCTTTCTTT	CATTGYTEAFF
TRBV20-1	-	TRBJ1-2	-	TGCAGTGCTCCCGAATACTATGGCTTCACCTTC	CSAPEYYGFTF
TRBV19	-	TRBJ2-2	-	TGTGCCAGTAGTAGCCGGGACACCCTGAACACCGGGGAGCTGTTTTTT	CASSSRDTLNTGELFF
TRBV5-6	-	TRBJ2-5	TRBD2	TGTGCCAGCAGCTTGCTCAGCGGGGCGTACCAAGAGACCCAGTACTTC	CASSLLSGAYQETQYF
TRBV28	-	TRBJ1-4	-	TGTGCCAGCAGTTTTGGCAGGGGCGCAACTAATGAAAGACTGTTTTTT	CASSFGRGATNERLFF
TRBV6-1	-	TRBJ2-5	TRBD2	TGTGCCAGCCGGGAAGCGGGGGTTGAGACCCAGTACTTC	CASREAGVETQYF
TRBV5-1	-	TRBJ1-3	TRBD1	TGCGCCAGCAGCTTGACCGGACAGGGGGCAAACACCATATATTTT	CASSLTGQGANTIYF
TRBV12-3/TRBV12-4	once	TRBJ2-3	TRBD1	TGTGCCAGCAGTTTGACAGGGCCAGATACGCAGTATTTT	CASSLTGPDTQYF
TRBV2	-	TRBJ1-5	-	TGTGCCAGCAGTGAAGGGCCGCCCAATCAGCCCCAGCATTTT	CASSEGPPNQPQHF
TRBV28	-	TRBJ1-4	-	TGTGCCAGCCGCACAGGCGCCCAGGGAGAAAAACTGTTTTTT	CASRTGAQGEKLFF
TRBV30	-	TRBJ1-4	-	TGTGCCTGGAGCCCTACATGGGGGGCTAATGAAAAACTGTTTTTT	CAWSPTWGANEKLFF
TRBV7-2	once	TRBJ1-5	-	TGTGCCAGCAGCATACAGGGCAGGATGCTTAAGCCCCAGCATTTT	CASSIQGRMLKPQHF
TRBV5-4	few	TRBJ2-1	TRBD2	TGTGCCAGCAACCGTCGCGGGGGGATCTACAATGAGCAGTTCTTC	CASNRRGGIYNEQFF
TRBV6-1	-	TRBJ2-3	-	TGTGCCAGCAGTGAAGAAGCTAGCGCTACCACGCAGTATTTT	CASSEEASATTQYF
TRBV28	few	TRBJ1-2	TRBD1	TGTGCCAGCAGTCCGGCGGACAGGGGGCCTTTCTATGGCTACACCTTC	CASSPADRGPFYGYTF
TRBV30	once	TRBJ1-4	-	TGTGCCTGGAAGAGGGGACCGGGGGAAAAACTGTTTTTT	CAWKRGPGEKLFF
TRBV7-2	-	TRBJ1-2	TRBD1	TGTGCCAGCAGCACGCAGGGGGCTTATGGCTACACCTTC	CASSTQGAYGYTF
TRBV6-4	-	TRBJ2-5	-	TGTGCCAGCAGTGATCCATCAGGAACCGGGGAGACCCAGTACTTC	CASSDPSGTGETQYF
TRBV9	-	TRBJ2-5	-	TGTGCCAGCAGCCTGATGACAGGGCGGGAGGAGACCCAGTACTTC	CASSLMTGREETQYF
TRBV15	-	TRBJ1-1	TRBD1	TGTGCCACCAGCAGAGATCCCCAGACAGGGTTGTACACTGAAGCTTTCTTT	CATSRDPQTGLYTEAFF
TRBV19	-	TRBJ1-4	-	TGTGCCAGTAGTAGCAGGGGCTTATCGCCTAGTGAAAAACTGTTTTTT	CASSSRGLSPSEKLFF
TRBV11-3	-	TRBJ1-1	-	TGTGCCAGCAGCCGACACGGGAACACTGAAGCTTTCTTT	CASSRHGNTEAFF
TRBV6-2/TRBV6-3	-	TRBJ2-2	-	TGTGCCAGCAGTTACCGGGGGCGGACCACGAACACCGGGGAGCTGTTTTTT	CASSYRGRTTNTGELFF
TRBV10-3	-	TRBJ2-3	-	TGTGCCATCAGTGAAGACAGAATGTTAACAGATACGCAGTATTTT	CAISEDRMLTDTQYF
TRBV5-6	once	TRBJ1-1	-	TGTGCCAGCAGCGGGGGTGGCGTGGGGGAAGCTTTCTTT	CASSGGGVGEAFF
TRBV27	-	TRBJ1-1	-	TGTGCCAGCAGTTTCCTGGGAAGTAGTGAAGCTTTCTTT	CASSFLGSSEAFF
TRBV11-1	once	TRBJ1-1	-	TGTGCCAGCAGCTTATTCGGAACTGAAGCTTTCTTT	CASSLFGTEAFF
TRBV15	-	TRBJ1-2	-	TGTGCCACCAGCAACACCAACAGGGTTGGAAGCGGCTACACCTTC	CATSNTNRVGSGYTF